These 13 T cell receptor beta chains were sequenced from one sample in a study of graft-versus-host responses after intestinal transplantation. Profiling relied on immunoSEQ multiplex PCR, and the TCRdb table lists in-frame clones only, not all of them. Of over 55,000 clones in the sample, about 92% were seen once. Antigen specificity for these receptors is unknown. Sequences were derived from unstimulated CD8+ T cells sorted from spleen or lymph node cells, sampled before intestinal transplant. These TCRs come from a human donor who received an intestinal transplant.

The rearrangement joins TRBV6-5 to TRBJ1-2; 7 bases agree with TRBD1. Germline-derived CDR1 and CDR2 are MNHEY and SVGAGI. The J segment lost 4 bases and the V segment lost 2 bases, leaving 4 bases of the junction unmatched. CDR3 length equals 14 residues. The CDR3 bases are TGTGCCAGCAGTTACCAGGGGGGAGGCTATGGCTACACCTTC. As protein: CASSYQGGGYGYTF.

This chain uses TRBV11-3 with TRBJ2-3; TRBD2 matches 12 bases. This CDR3 contains 16 residues. The germline V gene encodes CDR1 SGHNT and CDR2 YENEEA. V gave up 5 bases and J gave up 2 bases; unmatched junction bases: 5. This CDR3 reads CASSARLAGATDTQYF. The CDR3, as DNA: TGTGCCAGCAGCGCCCGACTAGCGGGGGCCACAGATACGCAGTATTTT.

The rearrangement links TRBV4-1 to TRBJ1-5; TRBD1 matches 10 bases. J was trimmed by 7 bases and V by 3 bases; bases with no gene match: 6. Germline-derived CDR1 and CDR2 are MGHRA and YSYEKL. This CDR3 is built from 15 residues. The CDR3 sequence is CASSQTGGAGQPQHF. CDR3 in DNA: TGCGCCAGCAGCCAGACAGGGGGCGCAGGACAGCCCCAGCATTTT.

The rearrangement links TRBV11-2 to TRBJ2-2; D unresolved. The germline V gene has CDR1 SGHAT and CDR2 FQNNGV. The CDR3 spans 13 residues. Trimming cost V 1 base and J 6 bases, with 6 bases left between them. CDR3 residues: CASSLVGAGELFF. The CDR3 DNA sequence: TGTGCCAGCAGCTTAGTTGGAGCCGGGGAGCTGTTTTTT.

The chain carries TRBV6-6 and TRBJ1-1, with TRBD1 matching over 12 bases. CDR1 and CDR2 from the germline V gene are MNHNY and SVGAGI (reference sequence). V trimming: 2 bases; J trimming: 5 bases; junction bases outside the gene matches: 3. The CDR3 runs 15 residues. This CDR3 reads CASSYGTGGRTEAFF. CDR3 nucleotide sequence: TGTGCCAGCAGTTACGGGACAGGGGGCCGTACTGAAGCTTTCTTT.

In nucleotides, the CDR3 is TGCGCCAGCAGCTTGGACCAGTGGCCCACTGAAGCTTTCTTT. Protein: CASSLDQWPTEAFF. This chain uses TRBV5-1 with TRBJ1-1; D not resolved. The germline CDR1 and CDR2 sequences are SGHRS and YFSETQ. Trimming cost V 0 bases and J 4 bases, with 10 bases left between them. The CDR3 has 14 residues.

V gene TRBV19 combines with J gene TRBJ1-2, with TRBD1 as a possible D gene (6 bases). The CDR3 totals 14 residues. V was shortened by 4 bases and J by 6 bases, with 15 bases between the two germline ends. CDR1 and CDR2 from the germline V gene are LNHDA and SQIVND (reference sequence). For the CDR3, the DNA is TGTGCCAGTAGTACCCCCAGGGGCGCGGATGGCTACACCTTC. This translates into CASSTPRGADGYTF.

The rearrangement uses TRBV4-1 and TRBJ1-1; 9 nucleotides agree with TRBD1. The CDR3 is 15 residues long. The germline V gene encodes CDR1 MGHRA and CDR2 YSYEKL. The junction had 3 bases not matched to a gene; V was cut back by 1 base and J by 3 bases. The DNA of the CDR3 is TGCGCCAGCAGCCAAGGAGGGGACAGGGACACTGAAGCTTTCTTT. Amino acid sequence: CASSQGGDRDTEAFF.

The chain uses TRBV4-1 and TRBJ1-6; D uncertain. CDR1 is MGHRA, CDR2 YSYEKL, per germline. This CDR3 has 13 amino acids. V lost 1 base and J 9 bases, leaving 7 bases between the germline ends. CDR3: CASSQVNGSPLHF. The CDR3 bases are TGCGCCAGCAGCCAAGTCAACGGTTCACCCCTCCACTTT.

This chain uses TRBV6-5 with TRBJ2-3; tentatively, D is TRBD2 (7 bases). V lost 5 bases, J lost 4 bases, and 16 bases lay in between. CDR1 and CDR2 from the germline V gene are MNHEY and SVGAGI. This CDR3 region has 15 residues. CDR3 residues: CASSPLGAGADTQYF. The CDR3 DNA reads as TGTGCCAGCAGTCCCCTGGGGGCGGGGGCAGATACGCAGTATTTT.

This chain links TRBV7-9 with TRBJ1-2, with D unclear. This CDR3 has 16 residues. Germline V gene sequence: CDR1 SEHNR, CDR2 FQNEAQ (reference sequence). The V and J ends lost 5 bases and 0 bases respectively, with 16 bases between them. CDR3 DNA sequence: TGTGCCAGCAGCCAAGTATCGCCACCAGCTAACTATGGCTACACCTTC. Translated: CASSQVSPPANYGYTF.

This clone has just a few counts. The chain combines TRBV27 with TRBJ2-2; D possibly corresponds to TRBD1 (6 bases). This CDR3 is 14 amino acids long. V dropped 7 bases and J dropped 6 bases, with 15 bases sitting between them. Per the germline V gene, CDR1 is MNHEY and CDR2 is SMNVEV (reference sequence). The CDR3 here is CASNPQQGSGELFF. CDR3 coding DNA: TGTGCCAGCAACCCCCAACAGGGATCCGGGGAGCTGTTTTTT.

The chain recombines TRBV7-9 with TRBJ1-4, with TRBD1 matching 8 bases. The CDR3 is 16 residues long. CDR1 is SEHNR and CDR2 is FQNEAQ in the germline V gene (reference sequence). J was trimmed by 6 bases and V by 5 bases; bases with no gene match: 11. In DNA form, the CDR3 reads TGTGCCAGCAGCCATCCCTTGGGGACAGGTGATGAAAAACTGTTTTTT. It specifies CASSHPLGTGDEKLFF.